This TCR beta chain was recovered during a study of radiotherapy plus CTLA-4 blockade in lung cancer. Study in general: Among all patients, 18% showed objective responses, while 30% to 40% had disease control. Study results and caveats: Blood TCR clones of tumor origin expanded after radiotherapy plus ipilimumab.

Germline V lookup: CDR1 SGHRS, CDR2 YFSETQ. V shed 0 bases and J shed 4 bases, with 17 bases lying between them. The CDR3 covers 16 residues. Comment on this clone: Its antigen is unknown.

Generated by immunoSEQ multiplex PCR, the TCRdb table keeps only in-frame clones and is missing some. The sample holds 60,000 to 70,000 clones, approximately 80% seen once. This sequence joins TRBV5-1 and TRBJ2-7; D may be TRBD2 (6 bases). This sample comprised peripheral blood, obtained from a patient treated with radiotherapy plus ipilimumab. The TCR was taken from a human donor with non-small cell lung cancer who had a partial response to radiotherapy plus ipilimumab. The CDR3, as DNA: TGCGCCAGCAGCTTGGGAGAAGATGTGGCGGGATACGAGCAGTACTTC. This encodes CASSLGEDVAGYEQYF. Looking up the rest from reference TRBV5-1 and TRBJ2-7 gives the full variable domain: KAGVTQTPRYLIKTRGQQVTLSCSPISGHRSVSWYQQTPGQGLQFLFEYFSETQRNKGNFPGRFSGRQFSNSRSEMNVSTLELGDSALYLCASSLGEDVAGYEQYFGPGTRLTVT.